This T cell receptor beta chain derives from a study of blood T cell repertoires in COVID-19. Whole-study context: PBMCs, B-cell-depleted T cells, or T cells provided the cDNA or gDNA that made up the material.

The repertoire was sequenced with immunoSEQ multiplex PCR; TCRdb's copy has only in-frame clones and lacks some. The sample contains some 130,000 clones, about 89% of which appear only once. Germline V gene lookup returns CDR1 SNHLY and CDR2 FYNNEI. The V and J ends lost 8 bases and 0 bases, in that order; junction bases with no gene match: 13. This CDR3 comprises 17 residues. The origin of this receptor is a man between 60 and 75 years old with COVID-19, enrolled during active disease. What was sequenced was peripheral blood. The gene calls are TRBV2 and TRBJ1-1; 9 bases align to TRBD1. The CDR3 sequence: CASPFRDRASMNTEAFF. The CDR3 DNA reads as TGTGCCAGCCCTTTCCGGGACAGGGCTTCCATGAACACTGAAGCTTTCTTT.